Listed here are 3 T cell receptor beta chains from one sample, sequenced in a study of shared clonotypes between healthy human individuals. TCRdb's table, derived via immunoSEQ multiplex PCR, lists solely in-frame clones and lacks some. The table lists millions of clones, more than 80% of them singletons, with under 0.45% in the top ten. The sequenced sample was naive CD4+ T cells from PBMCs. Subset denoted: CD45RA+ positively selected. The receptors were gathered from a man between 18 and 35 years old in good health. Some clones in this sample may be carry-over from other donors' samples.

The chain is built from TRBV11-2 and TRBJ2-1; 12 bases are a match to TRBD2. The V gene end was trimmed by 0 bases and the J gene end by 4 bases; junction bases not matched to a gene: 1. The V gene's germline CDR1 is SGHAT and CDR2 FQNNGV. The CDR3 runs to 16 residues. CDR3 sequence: CASSLETSGSYNEQFF. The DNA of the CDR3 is TGTGCCAGCAGCTTAGAGACTAGCGGGAGTTACAATGAGCAGTTCTTC.

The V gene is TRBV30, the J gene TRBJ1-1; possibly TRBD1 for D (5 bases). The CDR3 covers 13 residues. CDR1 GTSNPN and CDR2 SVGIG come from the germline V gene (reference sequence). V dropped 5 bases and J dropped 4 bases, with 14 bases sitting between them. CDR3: CAWHLGRVTEAFF. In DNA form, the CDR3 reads TGTGCCTGGCATCTGGGCAGGGTCACTGAAGCTTTCTTT.

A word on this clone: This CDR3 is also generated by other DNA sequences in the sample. The CDR3 is CAISESTGGTEAFF. CDR3 nucleotide sequence: TGTGCCATCAGTGAGTCGACAGGAGGTACTGAAGCTTTCTTT. This chain uses TRBV10-3 with TRBJ1-1, with a tentative D call TRBD1 (6 bases). Between the trimmed V and J ends, which lost 0 bases and 5 bases, there was a span of 10 bases. Germline-derived CDR1 and CDR2 are ENHRY and SYGVKD. The CDR3 runs to 14 residues.